The 28 T cell receptor beta chains presented below share a single source sample, sequenced in a study of cytomegalovirus exposure and HLA in healthy donors (dated by TCRdb to about 2017). The library came from the immunoSEQ multiplex PCR assay. TCRdb holds this immuneACCESS table with in-frame rearrangements only. Some clones are missing; in checked studies, unresolved V genes explain under half, and the rest has no known cause. This sample holds about 160,000 clones; nearly 90% were observed only once. The ten largest clones take up 10% of the sample. Material for sequencing was PBMCs. The receptors stem from a woman aged 18-29 years in good health and CMV-seropositive.

In regard to this clone: Additional DNA sequences in this sample encode the identical CDR3. This chain connects TRBV7-2 to TRBJ2-7, with 14 nucleotides matching TRBD2. This CDR3 is built from 17 residues. The V gene end was trimmed by 2 bases and the J gene end by 2 bases; junction bases not matched to a gene: 5. Germline V lookup: CDR1 SGHTA, CDR2 FQGNSA. This CDR3 is CASSLQGLAGDPYEQYF. The CDR3 DNA is TGTGCCAGCAGCTTACAGGGACTAGCGGGAGACCCCTACGAGCAGTACTTC.

The chain uses TRBV15 and TRBJ2-1; 15 bases line up with TRBD2. Trimming took 7 bases from V and 8 from J; bases not matched to a gene: 15. CDR3 length: 18 residues. The germline V gene has CDR1 LNHNV and CDR2 YYDKDF (reference sequence). The CDR3 sequence: CATTPRPGLAGGSDEQFF. The CDR3 DNA is TGTGCCACCACACCGCGCCCGGGACTAGCGGGAGGAAGCGATGAGCAGTTCTTC.

The chain has TRBV7-9 and TRBJ2-1, with TRBD1 matching over 7 bases. J was trimmed by 10 bases and V by 5 bases; bases with no gene match: 8. Germline CDR1 and CDR2: SEHNR and FQNEAQ (reference sequence). The CDR3 contains 13 residues. This CDR3 reads CASSQKTGKEQFF. The DNA for the CDR3 is TGTGCCAGCAGCCAGAAGACAGGGAAGGAGCAGTTCTTC.

The rearrangement joins TRBV6-6 to TRBJ1-1, with no clear D. The germline gives CDR1 MNHNY, CDR2 SVGAGI (reference sequence). There are 11 residues in the CDR3. The ends were cut back, 10 bases at V and 3 bases at J, with 9 bases in the middle. In DNA form, the CDR3 reads TGTGCCACCCTCTTCGACACTGAAGCTTTCTTT. It encodes CATLFDTEAFF.

The chain couples TRBV7-6 to TRBJ2-2, with 8 bases matching TRBD2. The CDR3 contains 16 residues. Germline V CDR1 and CDR2: SGHVS, FNYEAQ. Losses at the gene ends were 5 bases for V and 6 bases for J; bases not matched to a gene: 11. The CDR3 region is CASSAQGSGKAGELFF. The CDR3 bases are TGTGCCAGCAGCGCGCAGGGTAGCGGGAAGGCCGGGGAGCTGTTTTTT.

This chain joins TRBV6-5 and TRBJ1-3, with 9 bases lining up with TRBD1. Losses at the gene ends were 1 base for V and 5 bases for J; bases not matched to a gene: 6. Germline-derived CDR1 and CDR2 are MNHEY and SVGAGI. The CDR3 totals 16 residues. CDR3 sequence reads: CASSYYRGPERNTIYF. The CDR3, as DNA: TGTGCCAGCAGTTACTACAGGGGGCCTGAGCGAAACACCATATATTTT.

The gene calls are TRBV5-1 and TRBJ2-3; D may be TRBD1 (6 bases). V was cut by 1 base and J by 4 bases, with 16 bases left in between. Germline lookup yields CDR1 SGHRS and CDR2 YFSETQ. The CDR3 extends over 16 amino acids. The CDR3 nucleotides are TGCGCCAGCAGCTTGCCTCTGGCAGGGGACGCAGATACGCAGTATTTT. It encodes CASSLPLAGDADTQYF.

V and J are TRBV4-1 and TRBJ2-4; maybe TRBD2 (5 bases). Germline assignment: CDR1 MGHRA and CDR2 YSYEKL. The CDR3 consists of 17 residues. V was shortened by 0 bases and J by 0 bases, with 12 bases between the two germline ends. The CDR3 spells CASSQDGDSIAKNIQYF. For the CDR3, the DNA is TGCGCCAGCAGCCAAGACGGGGATTCCATAGCCAAAAACATTCAGTACTTC.

The chain combines TRBV6-6 with TRBJ2-7, with no clear D. CDR1 is MNHNY and CDR2 is SVGAGI in the germline V gene (reference sequence). The CDR3 spans 14 residues. Trimming removed 6 bases at V and 1 base at J, with 13 bases between. Written as DNA, the CDR3 is TGTGCCAGCAGCACGAGTCCTACTTCCTACGAGCAGTACTTC. Translated, it gives CASSTSPTSYEQYF.

The genes are TRBV11-2 and TRBJ2-3; D gene unclear. The CDR3 extends over 15 amino acids. Between the trimmed V and J ends, which lost 2 bases and 3 bases, there was a span of 12 bases. Germline V gives CDR1 SGHAT, CDR2 FQNNGV. In DNA form, the CDR3 reads TGTGCCAGCAGCTTAATGGCGACGGGTACAGATACGCAGTATTTT. Its protein is CASSLMATGTDTQYF.

To note about this clone: Compared with germline, one end of the junction differs, possibly owing to a read error. The chain couples TRBV4-3 to TRBJ2-6, with a weak D call TRBD1 (5 bases). CDR3 length: 18 amino acids. Looked up from germline, CDR1 is LGHNA and CDR2 is YSLEER. In DNA, the CDR3 is TGCGCCAGCAACCAAGGGGCGAAGGCAGCCTCTGGGGCCAACGTCCTGACTTTC. It is translated as CASNQGAKAASGANVLTF.

The genes are TRBV5-3 and TRBJ2-7; 7 bases align to TRBD1. TRBV5-3 is sorted into the ORF group, with uncertain function. This CDR3 is 13 amino acids long. V lost 4 bases and J lost 2; bases outside the gene matches: 3. The CDR3 protein is CARSNDRAYEQYF. CDR3 nucleotides: TGTGCCAGAAGCAATGACAGGGCCTACGAGCAGTACTTC.

CDR3 sequence (DNA): TGCGCCAGCAGACCCGACAGCCTTAACTATGGCTACACCTTC. This translates into CASRPDSLNYGYTF. The chain is built from TRBV5-1 and TRBJ1-2; D may be TRBD1 (5 bases). V lost 5 bases and J 1 base, leaving 12 bases between the germline ends. In germline, CDR1 is SGHRS, CDR2 YFSETQ. CDR3 length: 14 amino acids. Combining the CDR3 with reference TRBV5-1 and TRBJ1-2 gives the whole variable domain KAGVTQTPRYLIKTRGQQVTLSCSPISGHRSVSWYQQTPGQGLQFLFEYFSETQRNKGNFPGRFSGRQFSNSRSEMNVSTLELGDSALYLCASRPDSLNYGYTFGSGTRLTVV.

The chain has TRBV5-6 and TRBJ2-2; maybe TRBD2 (5 bases). The CDR3 is 17 amino acids. The germline gives CDR1 SGHDT, CDR2 YYEEEE. The V and J ends lost 2 bases and 1 base respectively, with 15 bases between them. The CDR3 reads CASSLSVRVWNTGELFF. The DNA for the CDR3 is TGTGCCAGCAGCTTAAGTGTGAGGGTGTGGAACACCGGGGAGCTGTTTTTT.

As concerns this clone: This CDR3 is also generated by other DNA sequences in the sample. This chain joins TRBV11-2 and TRBJ1-1, with 7 bases lining up with TRBD1. After removal of 1 base from V and 0 bases from J, the junction contained 5 bases not matched to a gene. The CDR3 length is 16 residues. CDR1 and CDR2 (germline): SGHAT, FQNNGV. CDR3 sequence (DNA): TGTGCCAGCAGCTTAGGGACAGGTCTCATGAACACTGAAGCTTTCTTT. As protein: CASSLGTGLMNTEAFF.

This CDR3 reads CASSLGQIAGGHEQYF. In nucleotides, the CDR3 is TGTGCCAGCAGCTTAGGCCAAATAGCGGGAGGCCACGAGCAGTACTTC. The chain is built from TRBV7-2 and TRBJ2-7, with 10 bases matching TRBD2. The CDR3 runs to 16 residues. V lost 1 base and J lost 5; bases outside the gene matches: 8. Per the germline V gene, CDR1 is SGHTA and CDR2 is FQGNSA.

The chain combines TRBV7-9 with TRBJ1-1, with a tentative D call TRBD1 (5 bases). The CDR3 contains 14 residues. Trimming stripped 7 bases from V and 0 bases from J, with 12 bases between. Germline CDR1 reads SEHNR; CDR2 reads FQNEAQ (reference sequence). CDR3 in amino acids: CASNRQNLNTEAFF. The CDR3 region has the DNA TGTGCCAGCAACCGACAGAATCTGAACACTGAAGCTTTCTTT.

This clone appeared a few times. This chain links TRBV7-8 with TRBJ2-1, with TRBD2 matching 10 bases. The CDR3 totals 16 residues. Germline loops: CDR1 SGHVS, CDR2 FQNEAQ. The junction had 8 bases not matched to a gene; V was cut back by 5 bases and J by 4 bases. CDR3 in amino acids: CASSPQSSGGYNEQFF. CDR3 nucleotide sequence: TGTGCCAGCAGCCCGCAATCTAGCGGGGGTTACAATGAGCAGTTCTTC.

The V call is TRBV30, the J call TRBJ2-2; maybe TRBD1 (5 bases). Trimming removed 0 bases from V and 6 bases from J, with 14 bases in between. Per germline, CDR1 GTSNPN and CDR2 SVGIG (reference sequence). CDR3 size: 15 residues. The DNA of the CDR3 is TGTGCCTGGAGTGTGTCGACAGAAGGCGCCGGGGAGCTGTTTTTT. Amino acid sequence: CAWSVSTEGAGELFF.

V gene TRBV6-5 combines with J gene TRBJ1-1; weak D call: TRBD1 (5 bases). The V and J ends lost 2 bases and 5 bases respectively, with 9 bases between them. CDR3 length: 13 amino acids. CDR1 and CDR2 (germline): MNHEY, SVGAGI. The CDR3, as DNA: TGTGCCAGCAGTTACGGGACTCGTACTGAAGCTTTCTTT. This gives the protein CASSYGTRTEAFF.

The rearrangement uses TRBV10-3 and TRBJ1-2, with 7 positions matching TRBD1. The V segment lost 3 bases and the J segment 4 bases; nucleotides outside the gene matches: 8. In germline, CDR1 is ENHRY, CDR2 SYGVKD. The length of the CDR3 is 15 residues. The CDR3 DNA sequence: TGTGCCATCAGTGACGTAGGGGACAGCAGCTATGGCTACACCTTC. This sequence encodes CAISDVGDSSYGYTF.

This chain uses TRBV27 with TRBJ2-7; no definite D call. The V gene lost 4 bases and the J gene lost 2 bases, with 15 bases spanning the gap. Germline CDR1 is MNHEY and CDR2 is SMNVEV (reference sequence). This CDR3 has 15 amino acids. The CDR3 is CASSSDPIMTYEQYF. As DNA, the CDR3 is TGTGCCAGCAGTTCTGATCCTATTATGACCTACGAGCAGTACTTC.

The rearrangement uses TRBV7-9 and TRBJ2-7, with D possibly matching TRBD2 (5 bases). Deletions cut 0 bases from V and 3 bases from J, with 6 bases between. The CDR3 has 13 amino acids. Germline assignment: CDR1 SEHNR and CDR2 FQNEAQ (reference sequence). The CDR3 coding sequence is TGTGCCAGCAGCTTAGCCGGGGACTACGAGCAGTACTTC. This sequence encodes CASSLAGDYEQYF.

V usage is TRBV5-1 and J usage is TRBJ2-3, with 7 bases that match TRBD2. The V gene end was trimmed by 6 bases and the J gene end by 1 base; junction bases not matched to a gene: 11. There are 16 residues in the CDR3. Germline V gene sequence: CDR1 SGHRS, CDR2 YFSETQ. The DNA of the CDR3 is TGCGCCAGCAACAATTGGGGGGGAACTGGCACAGATACGCAGTATTTT. Protein product: CASNNWGGTGTDTQYF.

As concerns this clone: At one end the junction does not follow the germline gene, possibly because of a read error. The chain combines TRBV7-9 with TRBJ2-2; D is unresolved. Germline loops: CDR1 SEHNR, CDR2 FQNEAQ (reference sequence). The CDR3 length is 13 residues. CDR3 sequence (DNA): TGTGCTAGCAGCTTAGGCGAATCCGGGGAGCTGTTTTTT. Protein product: CASSLGESGELFF.

Turning to this clone: At one end the junction does not follow the germline gene, possibly because of a read error. This chain links TRBV5-4 with TRBJ1-3, with 7 bases aligning to TRBD1. Per germline, CDR1 SGHNT and CDR2 YYREEE (reference sequence). There are 14 residues in the CDR3. DNA for the CDR3: TGTGCCAGCAGCTTGAACCAGGGGGGAAGCACCATATATTTT. This encodes CASSLNQGGSTIYF.

The rearrangement joins TRBV19 to TRBJ2-7; TRBD2 aligns across 8 bases. The CDR3 covers 13 residues. Germline V gene sequence: CDR1 LNHDA, CDR2 SQIVND (reference sequence). With V trimmed by 9 bases and J by 0 bases, 4 bases remained unmatched. The CDR3 here is CASRGGTSYEQYF. Written as DNA, the CDR3 is TGTGCCAGCCGCGGGGGGACCTCCTACGAGCAGTACTTC.

The chain links TRBV7-2 to TRBJ2-6; D not certain. The V end was cut by 0 bases, the J end by 0 bases, with 3 bases between. Looked up from germline, CDR1 is SGHTA and CDR2 is FQGNSA. The CDR3 is made up of 15 amino acids. CDR3 loop: CASSLARSGANVLTF. For the CDR3, the DNA is TGTGCCAGCAGCTTAGCGCGCTCTGGGGCCAACGTCCTGACTTTC.